This is a list of T cell receptor beta chains from one sample in a study of T cell changes during pregnancy in multiple sclerosis. Sequencing used immunoSEQ multiplex PCR; TCRdb keeps in-frame clones, though not all of them. Of about 60,000 clones in the sample, over 80% were seen once. The sample was peripheral blood, taken in the first trimester of pregnancy. Receptors were obtained from a female donor with multiple sclerosis, enrolled in a pregnancy study. The CDR3 runs from the conserved cysteine through the conserved F or W.

TRBV7-2,TRBJ2-1,CASSLDNSRNEQFF
TRBV6-7,TRBJ2-3,CASSYTKPSGGTDTQYF
TRBV5-5,TRBJ1-2,CASSYGQGYGYTF
TRBV7-2,TRBJ2-5,CASSSGGASGRKETQYF
TRBV28,TRBJ2-7,CASSLPTTGVASYEQYF
TRBV29-1,TRBJ1-4,CSVDGRGEKLFF
TRBV5-1,TRBJ1-1,CASSRDSMNTEAFF
TRBV6-5,TRBJ2-3,CASRPGQAGDTQYF
TRBV27,TRBJ2-7,CASHTTGSYEQYF
TRBV19,TRBJ1-5,CASSTLMEGNQPQHF
TRBV15,TRBJ2-4,CATSGPGTGFLIQYF
TRBV27,TRBJ1-2,CASSYTRDYGYTF
TRBV10-2,TRBJ2-5,CASSGLAGWNQETQYF
TRBV6-5,TRBJ1-1,CASSYDGFTEAFF
TRBV28,TRBJ2-1,CASSLTGNEQFF
TRBV7-2,TRBJ2-1,CASSLGQGTYNEQFF
TRBV25-1,TRBJ2-1,CASSEQGARVGEQFF
TRBV5-1,TRBJ2-1,CASRIGSAGGRYEQFF
TRBV6-1,TRBJ2-4,CASKQASINIQYF
TRBV6-5,TRBJ1-5,CASSQGAYQPQHF
TRBV4-1,TRBJ1-2,CASSQVITASYGYTF
TRBV7-6,TRBJ2-7,CASSSHGAGLAASYEQYF
TRBV2,TRBJ2-2,CASSEQGIRELFF
TRBV11-3,TRBJ2-1,CASRDSGSRHGQFF
TRBV18,TRBJ2-1,CASSLRTSVTSYNEQFF
TRBV5-4,TRBJ2-4,CASSLQLAGRAKNIQYF
TRBV7-2,TRBJ2-1,CASSPNIAGGSGEQFF
TRBV5-1,TRBJ2-1,CASSNGPLSSNNEQFF
TRBV7-8,TRBJ1-1,CASSPTGPGDTEAFF
TRBV11-3,TRBJ1-2,CASSSGQAEGYTF
TRBV2,TRBJ2-2,CASRGLAGGPTGELFF
TRBV29-1,TRBJ1-4,CSVGKPATNEKLFF
TRBV6-1,TRBJ2-7,CASSLGQGLHEQYF
TRBV28,TRBJ2-7,CASAVGGTSYEQYF